This TCR beta chain was recorded in a study of blood T cell repertoires in COVID-19. Study summary: Some COVID-19 samples were acute and others convalescent; all came from the United States, Italy and Spain.

Cohort 3 donors counted as recovered after two negative PCRs, clearance, or resolved symptoms. Per the study methods: Amplification with reference gene primers provided the estimates of nucleated cell counts. This table comes from immunoSEQ multiplex PCR, and its TCRdb copy is limited to in-frame clones, with some not included. V and J calls plus clone size are reproduced from that table; the DNA served to infer D and trimming. This sample has approximately 500,000 clones, with roughly 90% found just once. Germline CDR1 reads PRHDT; CDR2 reads FYEKMQ (reference sequence). Trimming shortened V by 1 base and J by 3 bases, and 12 bases separated the two germline ends. This CDR3 region has 16 residues.

This chain joins TRBV13 and TRBJ2-2, with D possibly being TRBD2 (6 bases). The TCR sequence derives from a woman aged 40-49 years who had recovered from COVID-19. Sequencing was performed on PBMCs or T cells enriched from blood (not recorded which). CDR3: CASSLVFSGYTGELFF. The CDR3, as DNA: TGTGCCAGCAGCTTAGTTTTTAGCGGATACACCGGGGAGCTGTTTTTT.